This is a list of T cell receptor beta chains from one sample in a study of T cell responses to AZD1222 COVID-19 vaccine. Generated by immunoSEQ multiplex PCR, the TCRdb table keeps only in-frame clones and is missing some. The repertoire holds 150,000 to 200,000 clones, approximately 95% seen once, with roughly 3.8% in the top ten. The sequencing used peripheral blood, collected on day 0 of AZD1222 vaccination. These receptor sequences come from an adult in good health. CDR3s leave out the opening cysteine and the closing phenylalanine or tryptophan.

J	length	V	CDR3
TRBJ1-4	13	TRBV28	ASSSTGTTPEKLF
TRBJ1-5	14	TRBV24-1	ATSEPNMESNQPQH
TRBJ1-1	13	TRBV5-1	ASSTMPRGDTEAF
TRBJ2-1	11	TRBV6-4	ASSDWKNNEQF
TRBJ2-7	14	TRBV5-5	ASSRYPPGQGNEQY
TRBJ2-1	12	TRBV6-5	ASTTPMGLPQQF
TRBJ1-2	12	TRBV6-1	ASSETPEDYGYT
TRBJ1-5	12	TRBV21-1	ASSKEGDDQPQH
TRBJ1-6	6	TRBV10-2	APSPLH
TRBJ2-3	14	TRBV7-7	ASSLEAAGGADTQY
TRBJ2-7	13	TRBV3-1/TRBV3-2	ASAQAGAGPYEQY
TRBJ1-5	14	TRBV5-5	ASSRNRVEAGQPQH
TRBJ2-1	13	TRBV29-1	SVEEGGSVRNEQF
TRBJ1-1	11	TRBV18	ASSPSRDTEAF
TRBJ2-3	13	TRBV5-6	ASSFLAGASDTQY
TRBJ1-1	11	TRBV11-2	ASSLTRVTEAF
TRBJ1-5	13	TRBV11-2	ASSRTGGAGQPQH
TRBJ1-3	13	TRBV7-6	ASSLGAGVGNTIY
TRBJ1-1	10	TRBV5-1	ASSGRYSEAF